This TCR beta chain comes out of a study of T-cell memory formation after mild COVID-19. Study at large: In these data, TCR clusters were largely donor specific.

Study results and limitations: Day 15 to 85 contractors were CD4/CD8 balanced; later expanders leaned CD4+.

The germline V and J ends were trimmed by 2 bases and 6 bases, with 13 bases remaining between them. The CDR3 consists of 15 residues. Germline lookup yields CDR1 MNHEY and CDR2 SVGEGT. About this clonotype itself: Its target is unknown.

Barcoded TCR alpha and TCR beta cDNA libraries with UMIs came from 5'RACE using constant-segment primers. TCRdb recomputed calls from the 5' RACE reads with MiXCR, one row per CDR3 protein. This sample has some 270,000 distinct CDR3 sequences; less than 20% occur once, and the top ten carry 2% to 2.5%. Sequenced input: PBMCs or a T cell subset sorted from them (not recorded which). The rearrangement joins TRBV6-2 or TRBV6-3 to TRBJ2-2; D tentatively fits TRBD1 or TRBD2 (6 bases each). The sequence was obtained from an adult woman who had mild COVID-19 (a few samples of this study predate the infection). Cell type and time point are not known. CDR3 amino acids: CASSYGRGPAGELFF. The CDR3 DNA follows: TGTGCCAGCAGTTACGGCCGGGGGCCGGCCGGGGAGCTGTTTTTT.